These 18 T cell receptor beta chains were sequenced from one sample in a study of blood T cell repertoires in COVID-19. Generated by immunoSEQ multiplex PCR, the TCRdb table keeps only in-frame clones and is missing some. The sample has 72,000 or so clones, about 81% seen once. Sequencing was carried out using peripheral blood. These TCRs come from a human donor in a cohort sampled during active COVID-19.

The J gene is TRBJ2-4, the V gene TRBV19; no reliable D call. The CDR3 is 13 residues long. V was shortened by 9 bases and J by 1 base, with 10 bases between the two germline ends. Germline CDR1 is LNHDA and CDR2 is SQIVND (reference sequence). CDR3 DNA sequence: TGTGCCAGCATGGCCGGGGCCAAAAACATTCAGTACTTC. It specifies CASMAGAKNIQYF.

This chain uses TRBV20-1 with TRBJ2-7; D is perhaps TRBD2 (5 bases). The germline V gene has CDR1 DFQATT and CDR2 SNEGSKA (reference sequence). The CDR3 consists of 16 residues. With 3 bases removed from V and 6 bases from J, the gap between germline ends came to 24 bases. This chain's CDR3 is CSASLNVGDFIGEQYF. The CDR3 DNA is TGCAGTGCTAGTCTTAATGTGGGAGACTTTATAGGCGAGCAGTACTTC.

The chain combines TRBV7-2 with TRBJ2-7, with 12 bases lining up with TRBD2. CDR1 and CDR2 (germline): SGHTA, FQGNSA. The CDR3 totals 15 residues. Trimming removed 2 bases from V and 9 bases from J; junction bases left unmatched: 8. The CDR3 is CASSLSGTSGFGQYF. The CDR3 DNA sequence: TGTGCCAGCAGCTTATCCGGGACTAGCGGGTTCGGGCAGTACTTC. Based on the CDR3 plus reference TRBV7-2 and TRBJ2-7, the full variable domain is GAGVSQSPSNKVTEKGKDVELRCDPISGHTALYWYRQSLGQGLEFLIYFQGNSAPDKSGLPSDRFSAERTGGSVSTLTIQRTQQEDSAVYLCASSLSGTSGFGQYFGPGTRLTVT.

V and J are TRBV18 and TRBJ2-1; the D gene is possibly TRBD2 (5 bases). This CDR3 is 13 amino acids long. V was trimmed by 1 base and J by 10 bases, leaving 11 bases between them. Germline V gene data show CDR1 as KGHSH and CDR2 as LQKENI. The CDR3 region has the DNA TGTGCCAGCTCACCACGGGAGCGGACGGAGCAGTTCTTC. Its translation: CASSPRERTEQFF. The variable domain in full, with the rest retrieved from reference TRBV18 and TRBJ2-1, is NAGVMQNPRHLVRRRGQEARLRCSPMKGHSHVYWYRQLPEEGLKFMVYLQKENIIDESGMPKERFSAEFPKEGPSILRIQQVVRGDSAAYFCASSPRERTEQFFGPGTRLTVL.

The chain is built from TRBV28 and TRBJ2-7; 9 bases are a match to TRBD1. The length of the CDR3 is 15 residues. J lost 4 bases, V lost 2 bases, and 6 bases had no gene match. In germline, CDR1 is MDHEN, CDR2 SYDVKM. The CDR3 region has the DNA TGTGCCAGCAGTTTAAGGGTCGACAGGGGGTACGAGCAGTACTTC. This sequence encodes CASSLRVDRGYEQYF.

This clone was counted between two and nine times. The chain is built from TRBV7-9 and TRBJ1-6; D perhaps matches TRBD1 (5 bases). Trimming shortened V by 8 bases and J by 9 bases, and 11 bases separated the two germline ends. Germline V gives CDR1 SEHNR, CDR2 FQNEAQ (reference sequence). The CDR3 runs 12 residues. CDR3 nucleotide sequence: TGTGCCAGCGAGGGGAGGAGTTCACCCCTCCACTTT. It encodes CASEGRSSPLHF.

The chain is built from TRBV6-1 and TRBJ2-3; D gene ambiguous. Trimming removed 3 bases at V and 2 bases at J, with 9 bases between. Germline lookup yields CDR1 MNHNS and CDR2 SASEGT. The length of the CDR3 is 14 residues. The CDR3 sequence is CASSESYLTDTQYF. CDR3 bases: TGTGCCAGCAGTGAGTCGTATCTCACAGATACGCAGTATTTT.

The chain is built from TRBV7-2 and TRBJ2-7, with D possibly TRBD2 on 6 matching bases. Germline CDR1 SGHTA, CDR2 FQGNSA. The V gene lost 3 bases and the J gene lost 7 bases, with 13 bases spanning the gap. The CDR3 runs to 13 residues. The CDR3 DNA reads as TGTGCCAGCAGCTTCGAGAAGGCGGGGGAGCAGTACTTC. The encoded protein is CASSFEKAGEQYF.

There are a few counts of this clone. CDR3 nucleotide sequence: TGCAGCGTTCCGGGACAGGCGGACGAAAAACTGTTTTTT. This gives the protein CSVPGQADEKLFF. V and J are TRBV29-1 and TRBJ1-4, with TRBD1 matching 8 bases. Trimming removed 5 bases from V and 8 bases from J; junction bases left unmatched: 7. The CDR3 sequence is 13 residues long. The germline CDR1 and CDR2 sequences are SQVTM and ANQGSEA.

The chain joins TRBV4-3 to TRBJ1-6; TRBD1 aligns across 9 bases. V lost 0 bases, J lost 9 bases, and 6 bases stayed unmatched. Per germline, CDR1 LGHNA and CDR2 YSLEER. The CDR3 sequence is 16 residues long. The CDR3 sequence: CASSQDPGTGSSPLHF. Here the CDR3 DNA reads TGCGCCAGCAGCCAAGACCCCGGGACAGGGAGTTCACCCCTCCACTTT.

The gene calls are TRBV7-2 and TRBJ1-4, with unresolved D. Germline V gene data show CDR1 as SGHTA and CDR2 as FQGNSA. The CDR3 has 15 amino acids. The germline V and J ends were trimmed by 2 bases and 3 bases, with 10 bases remaining between them. The CDR3 nucleotides are TGTGCCAGCAGCTTATCCCCAGCGGCTAATGAAAAACTGTTTTTT. This translates into CASSLSPAANEKLFF.

CDR3 sequence (DNA): TGTGCCAGTAGTGAAGGATTACAGGCGGCTTTCTTT. Translation: CASSEGLQAAFF. The rearrangement links TRBV19 to TRBJ1-1; D might be TRBD1 (5 bases). V was pared by 5 bases and J by 11 bases, with 15 bases between. This CDR3 is built from 12 residues. In germline, CDR1 is LNHDA, CDR2 SQIVND (reference sequence).

This chain uses TRBV6-2 or TRBV6-3 with TRBJ2-2, with TRBD1 matching 7 bases. This CDR3 comprises 15 residues. V was clipped by 2 bases and J by 5 bases; unmatched bases: 5. Germline-derived CDR1 and CDR2 are MNHEY and SVGEGT. Here the CDR3 DNA reads TGTGCCAGCAGTTACACGGGGACAGCTACCGGGGAGCTGTTTTTT. This sequence encodes CASSYTGTATGELFF.

The V gene is TRBV18, the J gene TRBJ2-4; tentatively, D is TRBD2 (5 bases). The CDR3 loop spans 17 amino acids. V was clipped by 5 bases and J by 0 bases, with 17 bases between them. Germline assignment: CDR1 KGHSH and CDR2 LQKENI. In nucleotides, the CDR3 is TGTGCCAGCTCATCCCCCGGACTTCCACTAGCCAAAAACATTCAGTACTTC. Translating gives CASSSPGLPLAKNIQYF.

The chain links TRBV21-1 to TRBJ2-7; TRBD2 was called by the table and not checked on the DNA. TRBV21-1 corresponds to a pseudogene. This CDR3 contains 16 residues. The CDR3 region has the DNA TGTGCCAGTCAAGAAATTCCCGGGACTGCCTCCTACGAGCAGTACTTC. Amino acid sequence: CASQEIPGTASYEQYF.

This clone has just a few counts. This chain links TRBV6-5 with TRBJ1-2; D might be TRBD1 (6 bases). V shed 6 bases and J shed 4 bases, with 12 bases lying between them. The V gene's germline CDR1 is MNHEY and CDR2 SVGAGI. The CDR3 length is 13 residues. The CDR3 sequence: CASSERGLYGYTF. The DNA for the CDR3 is TGTGCCAGCAGCGAGCGGGGGCTCTATGGCTACACCTTC.

The chain links TRBV19 to TRBJ1-1, with unresolved D. V gave up 6 bases and J gave up 5 bases, with 13 bases separating them. Germline CDR1 reads LNHDA; CDR2 reads SQIVND (reference sequence). The CDR3 length is 13 residues. CDR3 in amino acids: CASSTHRETEAFF. In DNA, the CDR3 is TGTGCCAGTAGCACCCATAGGGAGACTGAAGCTTTCTTT.

J is TRBJ2-1 and V is TRBV6-5; possible D gene TRBD2, 5 bases. The germline gives CDR1 MNHEY, CDR2 SVGAGI. The length of the CDR3 is 12 residues. V gave up 8 bases and J gave up 2 bases, with 7 bases separating them. The CDR3 reads CASGSAYNEQFF. The CDR3 DNA reads TGTGCCAGCGGGAGTGCCTACAATGAGCAGTTCTTC.